One sample yielded the 25 T cell receptor beta chains listed below, sequenced in a study of yellow fever vaccine responses in identical twins. TCRdb processed the RT-PCR reads anew with MiXCR; each CDR3 protein has one entry. The table has more than 500 distinct CDR3 sequences, 89% seen once. The sequencing used T cells from blood (PBMCs), unsorted or a sorted subset (not recorded which), collected before or after yellow fever vaccination (not recorded which). The receptors originated from a female donor who received the yellow fever vaccine.

J is TRBJ2-1 and V is TRBV7-3; D possibly corresponds to TRBD1 (5 bases). Trimming took off 5 bases at V and 9 bases at J, with 14 bases between the two ends. Germline lookup yields CDR1 SGHTA and CDR2 FQGTGA. The CDR3 sequence is 13 residues long. CDR3 amino acids: CASSIQGLGEQFF. The CDR3 nucleotides read TGTGCCAGCAGCATTCAGGGTTTGGGTGAGCAGTTCTTC. The variable domain in full, with the rest retrieved from reference TRBV7-3 and TRBJ2-1, is GAGVSQTPSNKVTEKGKYVELRCDPISGHTALYWYRQSLGQGPEFLIYFQGTGAADDSGLPNDRFFAVRPEGSVSTLKIQRTERGDSAVYLCASSIQGLGEQFFGPGTRLTVL.

This clonotype was observed once. V is TRBV4-3 and J is TRBJ1-1; 10 nucleotides line up with TRBD1. V shed 0 bases and J 5 bases; nucleotides not matched to a gene: 3. Germline V lookup: CDR1 LGHNA, CDR2 YSLEER. The CDR3 runs 15 residues. CDR3 DNA sequence: TGCGCCAGCAGCCAAGATGGACAGGGGGTTACTGAAGCTTTCTTT. This encodes CASSQDGQGVTEAFF.

The chain joins TRBV4-3 to TRBJ2-3; the D gene could be TRBD1 or TRBD2 (6 bases each). Trimming left V 0 bases short and J 2 bases short, with 12 bases between. The CDR3 is made up of 16 amino acids. The V gene's germline CDR1 is LGHNA and CDR2 YSLEER. CDR3 sequence: CASSQDLGGPTDTQYF. In DNA form, the CDR3 reads TGCGCCAGCAGCCAAGATCTAGGGGGGCCCACAGATACGCAGTATTTT.

This clonotype showed up just once. This chain uses TRBV2 with TRBJ2-5; D is uncertain. CDR3 length: 15 amino acids. Trimming cost V 4 bases and J 2 bases, with 14 bases left between them. Germline-derived CDR1 and CDR2 are SNHLY and FYNNEI. The CDR3 protein is CASSVSFLLQETQYF. In nucleotides, the CDR3 is TGTGCCAGCAGTGTCAGTTTTCTCCTACAAGAGACCCAGTACTTC.

This clonotype has only one observation. The chain employs TRBV11-1 and TRBJ2-1, with D possibly matching TRBD2 (6 bases). V gave up 3 bases and J gave up 11 bases, with 17 bases separating them. The CDR3 totals 14 residues. The germline V gene encodes CDR1 SGHAT and CDR2 FQDESV (reference sequence). This CDR3 reads CASSFPSGGAQQFF. The CDR3 nucleotides read TGTGCCAGCAGCTTTCCCTCCGGAGGGGCCCAGCAGTTCTTC.

The V and J genes are TRBV19 and TRBJ1-2; maybe TRBD1 (5 bases). Trimming removed 7 bases at V and 4 bases at J, with 7 bases between. Per the germline V gene, CDR1 is LNHDA and CDR2 is SQIVND (reference sequence). This CDR3 has 11 residues. CDR3 in DNA: TGTGCCAGTACGGGGGTCTATGGCTACACCTTC. Its protein product is CASTGVYGYTF.

The rearrangement links TRBV15 to TRBJ2-5; no reliable D call. V gave up 3 bases and J gave up 3 bases, with 5 bases separating them. Germline CDR1 is LNHNV and CDR2 is YYDKDF (reference sequence). The CDR3 covers 12 residues. This CDR3 is CATSRQKETQYF. The CDR3 DNA reads TGTGCCACCAGCAGGCAGAAAGAGACCCAGTACTTC.

This rearrangement joins TRBV6-2 or TRBV6-3 to TRBJ2-1, with 8 nucleotides matching TRBD2. Germline CDR1 and CDR2: MNHEY and SVGEGT. The CDR3 has 14 amino acids. V gave up 11 bases and J gave up 10 bases; unmatched junction bases: 16. The CDR3: CAPTKSSGKEEQFF. DNA of the CDR3: TGTGCCCCCACGAAGAGTAGCGGGAAGGAGGAGCAGTTCTTC.

The rearrangement uses TRBV10-3 and TRBJ1-1; the D gene is possibly TRBD1 (5 bases). The V gene's germline CDR1 is ENHRY and CDR2 SYGVKD. CDR3 length: 16 amino acids. Trimming took 1 base from V and 4 from J, leaving 16 bases between them. The CDR3 region is CAISEWTTKSSTEAFF. The DNA for the CDR3 is TGTGCCATCAGTGAGTGGACAACGAAGAGTTCCACTGAAGCTTTCTTT.

This sequence joins TRBV2 and TRBJ2-5; D possibly corresponds to TRBD2 (6 bases). The CDR3 has 13 residues. Per the germline V gene, CDR1 is SNHLY and CDR2 is FYNNEI. V lost 8 bases to trimming and J lost 14 bases, with 24 bases between them. Here the CDR3 DNA reads TGTGCCAGCCTCCGGCGGGGCCAACCATTTTCATACTTC. Amino acid sequence: CASLRRGQPFSYF.

The chain is built from TRBV6-4 and TRBJ2-3; D is unresolved. CDR3 size: 15 residues. CDR1 is MRHNA, CDR2 SNTAGT, per germline. Deletions cut 0 bases from V and 1 base from J, with 8 bases between. The CDR3 spells CASSDSQAGTDTQYF. The CDR3, as DNA: TGTGCCAGCAGTGACTCCCAGGCGGGCACAGATACGCAGTATTTT.

The J gene is TRBJ2-5, the V gene TRBV7-9; D is uncertain. Between the trimmed V and J ends, which lost 4 bases and 9 bases, there was a span of 12 bases. The CDR3 is 12 residues long. From germline, CDR1 is SEHNR and CDR2 FQNEAQ (reference sequence). CDR3 DNA sequence: TGTGCCAGCAGCTCAGGTTTGGGTTCCCAGTACTTC. It codes for CASSSGLGSQYF.

CDR3 sequence: CASSVGPGLPLYV. The DNA of the CDR3 is TGTGCCAGCAGCGTAGGGCCGGGACTCCCGTTGTACGTC. The V call is TRBV9, the J call TRBJ2-7; D might be TRBD2 (6 bases). CDR1 SGDLS and CDR2 YYNGEE come from the germline V gene. V lost 0 bases to trimming and J lost 12 bases, with 16 bases between them. This CDR3 spans 13 amino acids.

The chain couples TRBV11-2 to TRBJ2-2; 10 nucleotides match TRBD2. This CDR3 comprises 16 residues. Germline V CDR1 and CDR2: SGHAT, FQNNGV. V gave up 5 bases and J gave up 6 bases; unmatched junction bases: 9. This CDR3 is CASSPLLSGGAGELFF. In DNA form, the CDR3 reads TGTGCCAGCAGCCCCCTCCTGAGCGGGGGGGCCGGGGAGCTGTTTTTT. Based on the CDR3 plus reference TRBV11-2 and TRBJ2-2, the full variable domain is EAGVAQSPRYKIIEKRQSVAFWCNPISGHATLYWYQQILGQGPKLLIQFQNNGVVDDSQLPKDRFSAERLKGVDSTLKIQPAKLEDSAVYLCASSPLLSGGAGELFFGEGSRLTVL.

The chain links TRBV11-2 to TRBJ2-2; TRBD2 might be the D (6 bases). The CDR3 extends over 15 amino acids. Germline values: CDR1 SGHAT, CDR2 FQNNGV. Trimming cost V 5 bases and J 1 base, with 11 bases left between them. CDR3 DNA: TGTGCCAGCAGCAAGGGACTTTTGAACACCGGGGAGCTGTTTTTT. Protein: CASSKGLLNTGELFF.

V is TRBV30 and J is TRBJ1-5; D perhaps matches TRBD1 (5 bases). Per the germline V gene, CDR1 is GTSNPN and CDR2 is SVGIG (reference sequence). V lost 2 bases and J 0 bases, leaving 11 bases between the germline ends. CDR3 size: 15 residues. CDR3 loop: CAWSKGRVSNQPQHF. DNA of the CDR3: TGTGCCTGGAGTAAGGGGAGGGTTAGCAATCAGCCCCAGCATTTT.

The chain combines TRBV11-2 with TRBJ2-4; D may be TRBD2 (5 bases). The V end was cut by 1 base, the J end by 3 bases, with 10 bases between. This CDR3 spans 15 amino acids. Per the germline V gene, CDR1 is SGHAT and CDR2 is FQNNGV. CDR3 residues: CASSLGFGGKNIQYF. In DNA form, the CDR3 reads TGTGCCAGCAGCTTAGGCTTCGGAGGCAAAAACATTCAGTACTTC.

The chain carries TRBV7-2 and TRBJ2-2; TRBD1 might be the D (5 bases). Trimming pared 0 bases from V and 4 bases from J, leaving 12 bases between. Germline CDR1 and CDR2: SGHTA and FQGNSA. This CDR3 is 16 amino acids long. CDR3 sequence (DNA): TGTGCCAGCAGCTTAGCGGTACAGGCCAGCACCGGGGAGCTGTTTTTT. Amino acid sequence: CASSLAVQASTGELFF.

V and J are TRBV15 and TRBJ2-5, with no clear D. The germline CDR1 and CDR2 sequences are LNHNV and YYDKDF (reference sequence). Trimming removed 3 bases at V and 5 bases at J, with 19 bases between. The CDR3 length is 16 residues. In DNA form, the CDR3 reads TGTGCCACCAGCAGCACTAAACCACGGACCCGCGAGACCCAGTACTTC. It yields the protein CATSSTKPRTRETQYF.

V is TRBV29-1 and J is TRBJ2-1; TRBD1 is a possible D gene (6 bases). The CDR3 runs 15 residues. CDR1 is SQVTM, CDR2 ANQGSEA, per germline. With 4 bases removed from V and 3 bases from J, the gap between germline ends came to 16 bases. The CDR3 nucleotides are TGCAGCGTTGGGACAGTAAGTATTCTCTACAATGAGCAGTTCTTC. Translating gives CSVGTVSILYNEQFF.

This chain connects TRBV11-1 to TRBJ2-1; D gene uncertain. V lost 0 bases and J 2 bases, leaving 8 bases between the germline ends. In germline, CDR1 is SGHAT, CDR2 FQDESV (reference sequence). This CDR3 has 15 amino acids. The CDR3 DNA is TGTGCCAGCAGCTTAGCCGTCTTCACCTACAATGAGCAGTTCTTC. This codes for CASSLAVFTYNEQFF.

The chain employs TRBV28 and TRBJ2-5, with TRBD2 as a possible D gene (6 bases). CDR1 is MDHEN and CDR2 is SYDVKM in the germline V gene. CDR3 length: 13 amino acids. Trimming cost V 6 bases and J 7 bases, with 15 bases left between them. In DNA form, the CDR3 reads TGTGCCAGCAGCTCTAGCGCTTTGGGGACCCAGTACTTC. This encodes CASSSSALGTQYF. Variable domain in full (rest from reference TRBV28 and TRBJ2-5): DVKVTQSSRYLVKRTGEKVFLECVQDMDHENMFWYRQDPGLGLRLIYFSYDVKMKEKGDIPEGYSVSREKKERFSLILESASTNQTSMYLCASSSSALGTQYFGPGTRLLVL.

The chain carries TRBV11-3 and TRBJ2-2; D possibly corresponds to TRBD2 (5 bases). The CDR3 has 12 amino acids. The germline CDR1 and CDR2 sequences are SGHNT and YENEEA. V was clipped by 5 bases and J by 10 bases, with 11 bases between them. The CDR3 loop is CASSEVGVELFF. For the CDR3, the DNA is TGTGCCAGCAGCGAGGTGGGAGTGGAGCTGTTTTTT.

This chain joins TRBV2 and TRBJ2-2, with unresolved D. The V gene lost 4 bases and the J gene lost 7 bases, with 13 bases spanning the gap. CDR1 is SNHLY, CDR2 FYNNEI, per germline. The CDR3 covers 14 residues. CDR3 nucleotide sequence: TGTGCCAGCAGTGGGTCATGGGGTGTCGGGGAGCTGTTTTTT. It is translated as CASSGSWGVGELFF.

The gene calls are TRBV30 and TRBJ2-7, with no clear D. V dropped 5 bases and J dropped 9 bases, with 8 bases sitting between them. Germline V lookup: CDR1 GTSNPN, CDR2 SVGIG (reference sequence). This CDR3 region has 9 residues. Here the CDR3 DNA reads TGTGCCTGGGGGGAAGGGCAGTACTTC. Its protein is CAWGEGQYF.